This TCR beta chain emerged from a study of T cell responses to AZD1222 COVID-19 vaccine. Repertoires were generated with immunoSEQ multiplex PCR, while TCRdb's copy carries only in-frame clones and drops some. The sample yields some 120,000 clones, approximately 85% seen once. The CDR3 contains 13 residues. V was cut by 4 bases and J by 12 bases, with 18 bases left in between. Germline-derived CDR1 and CDR2 are MNHEY and SVGEGT. Sample: peripheral blood, taken on day 0 of MenACWY control vaccination. The TCR sequence derives from an adult in good health. V gene TRBV6-2 or TRBV6-3 combines with J gene TRBJ1-1, with D possibly matching TRBD1 (6 bases). DNA for the CDR3: TGTGCCAGCAGTTGGGGGGCAGACCACTCATCTTTCTTT. It codes for CASSWGADHSSFF.